The clone carrying this T cell receptor (beta chain) has only a few counts. No antigen is known for it. As TCR cDNA was made by 5'RACE template switching, a universal primer site and UMIs were added. TCRdb passed the 5' RACE reads through MiXCR, listing each CDR3 protein once. The table lists 300,000 to 350,000 distinct CDR3 sequences, approximately 11% of them singletons, with around 3.2% in the top ten. The source of the sample is a study of T cells after yellow fever vaccination. Findings and limits, study-wide: There was a possibility that FACS-sorted repertoires contained abundant clonotypes contaminating from the bulk population. A large majority of primary-vaccination clones showed up again after the booster (96% CD4, about 90% CD8). Clonotypes appearing in both CD4 and CD8 compartments existed, and their share was small.

V was cut by 7 bases and J by 8 bases, with 21 bases left in between. Germline V gene data show CDR1 as SGHAT and CDR2 as FQNNGV. The CDR3 runs to 16 residues. The chain uses TRBV11-2 and TRBJ1-6, with a possible D match to TRBD1 (6 bases). The sample consisted of CD4+ T cells sorted from PBMCs, taken 45 days after the yellow fever booster vaccination. The receptor was derived from a man between 18 and 29 years old who received the YFV17D yellow fever vaccine. CDR3 region: CASTRRSRDIYSPLHF. DNA of the CDR3: TGTGCCAGCACCCGGAGGAGTCGGGACATTTATTCACCCCTCCACTTT.